This entry lists 13 T cell receptor beta chains sequenced from one sample in a study of blood T cell repertoires in COVID-19. The method was immunoSEQ multiplex PCR; TCRdb's version includes in-frame clones alone and lacks a portion of them. The table shows 34,000 or so clones, with 80% occurring only once. Source material: peripheral blood. These receptors all stem from a man older than 75 with acute or convalescent COVID-19.

The CDR3, as DNA: TGTGCCAGCAGTTATCTAGGGGGCAGGCGAGCCAAAAACATTCAGTACTTC. Translation gives CASSYLGGRRAKNIQYF. The chain is built from TRBV6-7 and TRBJ2-4; 7 nucleotides agree with TRBD1. TRBV6-7 is annotated as an ORF whose role is uncertain. The length of the CDR3 is 17 residues. After removal of 3 bases from V and 0 bases from J, the junction contained 8 bases not matched to a gene.

The chain uses TRBV30 and TRBJ1-5; a weak D match, TRBD1 (5 bases). This CDR3 contains 14 residues. Per the germline V gene, CDR1 is GTSNPN and CDR2 is SVGIG (reference sequence). V lost 2 bases, J lost 0 bases, and 8 bases lay in between. The CDR3 sequence: CAWSRDYSNQPQHF. The CDR3 DNA reads as TGTGCCTGGAGTAGGGACTATAGCAATCAGCCCCAGCATTTT.

The rearrangement uses TRBV7-8 and TRBJ1-2; TRBD1 agrees at 7 bases. Germline loops: CDR1 SGHVS, CDR2 FQNEAQ. The CDR3 extends over 13 amino acids. With 4 bases clipped from V and 7 bases from J, the junction kept 6 bases outside the gene matches. The CDR3 sequence: CASSSDRVGGYTF. The CDR3 nucleotides read TGTGCCAGCAGCTCAGACAGGGTGGGTGGCTACACCTTC.

The CDR3: CASRPPGTGGGETQYF. In DNA form, the CDR3 reads TGTGCCAGCAGACCTCCCGGGACAGGGGGCGGTGAGACCCAGTACTTC. The V and J genes are TRBV7-2 and TRBJ2-5, with 12 bases matching TRBD1. There are 16 residues in the CDR3. The J segment lost 5 bases and the V segment lost 6 bases, leaving 10 bases of the junction unmatched. The germline V gene has CDR1 SGHTA and CDR2 FQGNSA.

V gene TRBV28 combines with J gene TRBJ2-1; tentatively, D is TRBD2 (6 bases). The CDR3 consists of 15 residues. V gave up 5 bases and J gave up 5 bases, with 16 bases separating them. Germline V gives CDR1 MDHEN, CDR2 SYDVKM. DNA for the CDR3: TGTGCCAGCAGTACACCTCTGGGACTTGACAATGAGCAGTTCTTC. Its translation: CASSTPLGLDNEQFF.

The table lists this clone with a count of one. The gene calls are TRBV5-5 and TRBJ2-7; 12 bases line up with TRBD2. V shed 4 bases and J 4 bases; nucleotides not matched to a gene: 3. Germline loops: CDR1 SGHKS, CDR2 YYEKEE (reference sequence). CDR3 length equals 14 residues. The CDR3 spells CASSPTSGSYEQYF. The CDR3 coding sequence is TGTGCCAGCAGCCCGACTAGCGGGAGTTACGAGCAGTACTTC.

The chain combines TRBV6-2 or TRBV6-3 with TRBJ2-2, with D perhaps matching TRBD1 (6 bases). This CDR3 contains 14 residues. The V end lost 0 bases, the J end lost 5 bases, and 7 bases lay between the germline ends. Germline loops: CDR1 MNHEY, CDR2 SVGEGT. This CDR3 is CASSYSRGTGELFF. The DNA for the CDR3 is TGTGCCAGCAGTTACTCAAGGGGGACCGGGGAGCTGTTTTTT.

The V and J genes are TRBV3-1 (or the pseudogene TRBV3-2) and TRBJ2-7; TRBD2 is a possible D gene (7 bases). V lost 3 bases, J lost 5 bases, and 14 bases lay in between. The germline V gene encodes CDR1 LGHDT and CDR2 YNNKEL (reference sequence). CDR3 size: 14 residues. This CDR3 reads CASSHQGSGNEQYF. In DNA form, the CDR3 reads TGTGCCAGCAGCCACCAGGGGAGCGGGAACGAGCAGTACTTC.

This clone has a handful of counts. The chain couples TRBV29-1 to TRBJ1-2, with D uncertain. V was clipped by 2 bases and J by 3 bases, with 13 bases between them. The CDR3 covers 14 residues. Looked up from germline, CDR1 is SQVTM and CDR2 is ANQGSEA. The CDR3 protein is CSVEMGDGYYGYTF. DNA for the CDR3: TGCAGCGTTGAAATGGGAGACGGTTACTATGGCTACACCTTC.

The V call is TRBV7-7, the J call TRBJ2-2; no reliable D call. The germline V and J ends were trimmed by 0 bases and 0 bases, with 5 bases remaining between them. CDR1 SSHAT and CDR2 FNYEAQ come from the germline V gene (reference sequence). The CDR3 runs to 15 residues. The DNA of the CDR3 is TGTGCCAGCAGCTTAGCTACTACGAACACCGGGGAGCTGTTTTTT. It translates to CASSLATTNTGELFF.

The genes are TRBV29-1 and TRBJ2-5, with D perhaps TRBD2 (5 bases). Germline V gene lookup returns CDR1 SQVTM and CDR2 ANQGSEA. V dropped 0 bases and J dropped 5 bases, with 13 bases sitting between them. This CDR3 has 14 residues. The CDR3 coding sequence is TGCAGCGTTGAAGAGAGGGCCCCGTGGGAGACCCAGTACTTC. As protein: CSVEERAPWETQYF.

To note about this clone: The sample carries other DNA sequences with the same CDR3. V is TRBV5-1 and J is TRBJ2-1; TRBD2 is a possible D gene (5 bases). Per germline, CDR1 SGHRS and CDR2 YFSETQ. V lost 4 bases to trimming and J lost 4 bases, with 9 bases between them. This CDR3 has 13 amino acids. CDR3 in amino acids: CASSAGPYNEQFF. The CDR3 DNA reads as TGCGCCAGCAGCGCGGGTCCTTACAATGAGCAGTTCTTC.

The chain joins TRBV9 to TRBJ1-6; D is unresolved. Trimming shortened V by 4 bases and J by 4 bases, and 3 bases separated the two germline ends. CDR1 SGDLS and CDR2 YYNGEE come from the germline V gene. This CDR3 is built from 12 residues. CDR3 nucleotide sequence: TGTGCCAGCAGCCAATATAATTCACCCCTCCACTTT. Protein product: CASSQYNSPLHF.